This record looks at one TCR beta chain sequence and its context. In the original workflow: Reference gene primer amplification in the assay estimated nucleated cell counts. TCRdb's copy holds only in-frame clones and misses some; the assay was immunoSEQ multiplex PCR. That table supplies the V and J calls and clone size; D and trimming were determined from the DNA. The sample holds about 180,000 clones; almost 85% are singletons and the top ten take 13% to 15%. The data were obtained in a study of blood T cell repertoires in COVID-19. In the study overall: Sites across the United States, Italy and Spain contributed samples from acute and convalescent COVID-19. The analysed material was cDNA or gDNA that came from T cells, B-cell-depleted T cells, or PBMCs.

There are 15 residues in the CDR3. The trim removed 3 bases at V and 2 bases at J, leaving 2 bases unmatched. CDR1 is MNHEY and CDR2 is SMNVEV in the germline V gene (reference sequence). Material: peripheral blood. The chain combines TRBV27 with TRBJ2-3; 10 positions match TRBD2. The source of this sequence is a man younger than 30 with active or convalescent COVID-19. The CDR3 DNA follows: TGTGCCAGCAGTTTGGGGACTAGCGTCACAGATACGCAGTATTTT. This sequence encodes CASSLGTSVTDTQYF.